This TCR beta chain was recovered during a study of CD4+ T cells in melanoma. The CDR3 covers 16 residues. Some clones are missing from TCRdb's copy, which holds only in-frame ones; the method was immunoSEQ multiplex PCR. The top ten clones hold roughly 3.5% of a sample with around 110,000 clones, about nine tenths of them seen once. This chain links TRBV21-1 with TRBJ2-1; TRBD1 is the table's D call, not checked against the DNA. TRBV21-1 represents a pseudogene. The sample comprised peripheral blood. This receptor was identified in a human donor with melanoma. The CDR3 nucleotides are TGTGCCAGCAGCAAAACCGAACAGGGGAGCTACAATGAGCAGTTCTTC. Amino acid sequence: CASSKTEQGSYNEQFF.